These T cell receptor beta chains were read from a single sample in a study of blood T cell repertoires in COVID-19. The table came from immunoSEQ multiplex PCR; TCRdb's copy has only in-frame clones and leaves some out. The sample lists roughly 340,000 clones, about 89% occurring once. Material: peripheral blood. The receptors were gathered from a woman aged 25 to 39 with COVID-19, enrolled during active disease. Both conserved end residues are part of each CDR3. A D gene is named only where the DNA matches it firmly. Some rows have no size entry. The others give once, few or many, or a class for an expanded clone.

>.|TRBJ2-3|TRBD2|TRBV7-8
CASSFERGGRDTQYF
TGTGCCAGCAGCTTTGAGCGGGGGGGCCGGGATACGCAGTATTTT
>.|TRBJ1-3|TRBD1|TRBV19
CASSLIDRADTIYF
TGTGCCAGTAGTCTAATCGACAGGGCGGACACCATATATTTT
>.|TRBJ2-7|.|TRBV11-2
CASSWGGYYEQYF
TGTGCCAGCAGCTGGGGCGGTTATTACGAGCAGTACTTC
>.|TRBJ2-2|TRBD2|TRBV6-1
CASSDGTSGVGELFF
TGTGCCAGCAGTGACGGGACTAGTGGCGTCGGGGAGCTGTTTTTT
>.|TRBJ1-2|.|TRBV5-1
CASSYSGVGYGYTF
TGCGCCAGCAGCTACTCAGGGGTTGGCTATGGCTACACCTTC
>.|TRBJ1-5|TRBD1|TRBV4-3
CASSQEWTGTVYSNQPQHF
TGCGCCAGCAGCCAAGAATGGACAGGGACCGTATATAGCAATCAGCCCCAGCATTTT
>.|TRBJ1-4|.|TRBV10-2
CASSAGVGVGKLFF
TGCGCCAGCAGTGCAGGGGTCGGCGTAGGAAAACTGTTTTTT
>.|TRBJ2-1|TRBD2|TRBV7-9
CASSLLLAGVVYHNEQFF
TGTGCCAGCAGCCTACTACTAGCGGGAGTTGTATACCACAATGAGCAGTTCTTC
>.|TRBJ2-2|TRBD2|TRBV5-1
CASSTGLAGGPDGELFF
TGCGCCAGCAGCACGGGACTAGCGGGAGGGCCCGACGGGGAGCTGTTTTTT
>.|TRBJ2-4|.|TRBV10-2
CASSFSRRVAKNIQYF
TGCGCCAGCAGTTTTTCCCGCCGAGTAGCCAAAAACATTCAGTACTTC
>.|TRBJ1-1|.|TRBV14
CASSVVRGRGKTEAFF
TGTGCCAGCAGCGTTGTTCGAGGGAGGGGGAAGACTGAAGCTTTCTTT
>.|TRBJ1-1|.|TRBV10-1
CASSESRGLEAFF
TGCGCCAGCAGTGAGTCTCGCGGACTTGAAGCTTTCTTT
>.|TRBJ2-2|TRBD1|TRBV6-4
CASGGQGTGELFF
TGTGCCAGCGGAGGACAGGGGACCGGGGAGCTGTTTTTT
>.|TRBJ2-5|.|TRBV5-1
CASSLGGQETQYF
TGCGCCAGCAGCTTAGGCGGTCAAGAGACCCAGTACTTC
>few|TRBJ1-5|.|TRBV7-2
CASSLQNNQPQHF
TGTGCCAGCAGCTTGCAGAATAATCAGCCCCAGCATTTT
>.|TRBJ1-1|TRBD1|TRBV6-5
CASTRQGMMNTEAFF
TGTGCCAGCACTCGACAGGGTATGATGAACACTGAAGCTTTCTTT
>many|TRBJ1-6|TRBD1|TRBV19
CASSVGQGHSPLHF
TGTGCCAGTAGTGTCGGACAGGGACATTCACCCCTCCACTTT
>.|TRBJ2-4|TRBD2|TRBV7-9
CASSLAHKTSGRNIQYF
TGTGCCAGCAGCTTAGCGCACAAGACTAGCGGGAGGAACATTCAGTACTTC
>.|TRBJ2-1|TRBD2|TRBV5-1
CASSLGLAGGLYNEQFF
TGCGCCAGCAGCTTGGGACTAGCGGGGGGCCTATACAATGAGCAGTTCTTC
>.|TRBJ1-5|.|TRBV27
CASSGRELQPQHF
TGTGCCAGCAGTGGCCGGGAGCTTCAGCCCCAGCATTTT
>.|TRBJ2-5|TRBD1|TRBV19
CASSIWDRGQTQYF
TGTGCCAGTAGTATTTGGGACAGGGGACAGACCCAGTACTTC
>.|TRBJ1-3|.|TRBV6-1
CASSDPWTVPSGNTIYF
TGTGCCAGCAGTGACCCTTGGACAGTCCCCTCTGGAAACACCATATATTTT
>.|TRBJ2-5|.|TRBV5-8
CASSFWASGRETQYF
TGTGCCAGCAGCTTTTGGGCCTCAGGGAGGGAGACCCAGTACTTC
>.|TRBJ1-4|.|TRBV5-6
CASSLGRNEKLFF
TGTGCCAGCAGCCTGGGCCGGAATGAAAAACTGTTTTTT
>few|TRBJ2-1|.|TRBV4-1
CASSQAGWSYNEQFF
TGCGCCAGCAGCCAAGCAGGGTGGTCCTACAATGAGCAGTTCTTC
>.|TRBJ2-7|.|TRBV4-3
CASSQDAAGVPYEQYF
TGCGCCAGCAGCCAAGATGCGGCAGGGGTACCCTACGAGCAGTACTTC
>.|TRBJ2-3|.|TRBV9
CASSVGGGQTDTQYF
TGTGCCAGCAGCGTAGGAGGGGGTCAAACAGATACGCAGTATTTT
>few|TRBJ1-1|.|TRBV24-1
CATSGSENTEAFF
TGTGCCACCAGTGGGTCAGAAAACACTGAAGCTTTCTTT
>.|TRBJ1-5|TRBD1|TRBV6-2/TRBV6-3
CASSLRGQGGNQPQHF
TGTGCCAGCAGCCTACGGGGACAGGGTGGGAATCAGCCCCAGCATTTT
>few|TRBJ1-6|TRBD1|TRBV11-3
CASSPDRGNSPLHF
TGTGCCAGCAGTCCCGACAGGGGTAACTCACCCCTCCACTTT
>once|TRBJ1-6|.|TRBV5-4
CASRGSDSPLHF
TGTGCCTCAAGGGGGAGCGATTCACCCCTCCACTTT
>.|TRBJ1-1|TRBD1|TRBV7-9
CASSIQNRGEATEAFF
TGTGCCAGCAGCATCCAAAACAGGGGGGAGGCCACTGAAGCTTTCTTT
>.|TRBJ1-3|.|TRBV19
CASSTLAASPGNTIYF
TGTGCCAGTAGTACCTTAGCGGCCTCCCCAGGAAACACCATATATTTT
>.|TRBJ2-1|.|TRBV19
CASSIARLGSMEQFF
TGTGCCAGTAGTATAGCCCGACTAGGGTCTATGGAGCAGTTCTTC
>once|TRBJ1-2|.|TRBV20-1
CSARRTRGYTF
TGCAGTGCTAGACGGACAAGGGGCTACACCTTC
>.|TRBJ1-5|.|TRBV7-9
CASNGGGGNQPQHF
TGTGCCAGCAACGGGGGTGGCGGCAATCAGCCCCAGCATTTT
>.|TRBJ2-3|TRBD2|TRBV5-1
CASSLAGLVYTDTQYF
TGCGCCAGCAGCTTGGCAGGACTAGTATACACAGATACGCAGTATTTT
>.|TRBJ2-6|.|TRBV19
CASRLGGASGANVLTF
TGTGCCAGTAGGCTAGGAGGGGCCTCTGGGGCCAACGTCCTGACTTTC
>.|TRBJ2-2|TRBD1|TRBV11-2
CASSLVDRVSGELFF
TGTGCCAGCAGCTTAGTAGACAGGGTTTCCGGGGAGCTGTTTTTT
>.|TRBJ1-4|.|TRBV19
CASSTGVGEKLFF
TGTGCCAGTAGTACAGGGGTTGGTGAAAAACTGTTTTTT
>.|TRBJ2-2|TRBD1|TRBV7-2
CASSLQSGTGNTGELFF
TGTGCCAGCAGCTTACAGTCCGGGACAGGGAACACCGGGGAGCTGTTTTTT
>.|TRBJ2-6|.|TRBV19
CASSIDHPGRLVAGANVLTF
TGTGCCAGTAGTATAGATCATCCGGGAAGACTTGTGGCTGGGGCCAACGTCCTGACTTTC
>.|TRBJ2-1|TRBD1|TRBV2
CASRTGGQDEQFF
TGTGCCAGCAGAACCGGCGGACAGGACGAGCAGTTCTTC
>.|TRBJ1-6|.|TRBV27
CASSLWGGGYNSPLHF
TGTGCCAGCAGTTTATGGGGAGGTGGCTATAATTCACCCCTCCACTTT
>once|TRBJ2-7|TRBD1|TRBV7-7
CASSLGLGQAYEQYF
TGTGCTAGCAGCTTAGGTCTGGGACAGGCGTACGAGCAGTACTTC
>.|TRBJ2-7|.|TRBV24-1
CATSDFGGGREAEQYF
TGTGCCACCAGTGATTTTGGGGGGGGGCGCGAGGCGGAGCAGTACTTC
>.|TRBJ1-5|.|TRBV5-1
CASRAGGNQPQHF
TGCGCCAGCAGGGCGGGGGGCAATCAGCCCCAGCATTTT
>.|TRBJ1-2|TRBD1|TRBV6-5
CASSQGTGGGGYTF
TGTGCCAGCAGCCAAGGGACAGGGGGAGGCGGCTACACCTTC
>.|TRBJ2-5|TRBD2|TRBV7-2
CASSLAGGPPETQYF
TGTGCCAGCAGCTTAGCGGGAGGGCCTCCAGAGACCCAGTACTTC
>.|TRBJ1-2|.|TRBV29-1
CSADSQESLGYGYTF
TGCAGCGCCGACAGTCAGGAGAGTCTGGGCTATGGCTACACCTTC
>.|TRBJ1-1|TRBD1|TRBV6-2/TRBV6-3
CASSSQQGGTEAFF
TGTGCCAGCAGTTCGCAACAGGGGGGCACTGAAGCTTTCTTT
>.|TRBJ2-5|.|TRBV2
CASSGDSQETQYF
TGTGCCAGCAGTGGGGACTCCCAAGAGACCCAGTACTTC
>.|TRBJ2-2|TRBD1|TRBV27
CASSLERPSAGGTGELFF
TGTGCCAGCAGTTTGGAACGCCCTTCGGCAGGGGGAACCGGGGAGCTGTTTTTT